This passage covers 31 T cell receptor beta chains from one sample sequenced in a study of T cell repertoires in cytomegalovirus infection. TCRdb called the reads again in MiXCR, with one record for every CDR3 protein. Here the sample spans around 71,000 distinct CDR3 sequences, approximately 39% being singletons. The antigens for these receptors are not known. Sequenced here: CD8+ T cells from cultured PBMCs, sampled from culture after CMV antigen stimulation. The receptors stem from a human donor in good health (CMV status not recorded). Some clones in this sample may be carry-over from other donors' samples.

This clonotype came up a few times. The chain joins TRBV4-1 to TRBJ1-1, with no clear D. V lost 0 bases, J lost 3 bases, and 11 bases lay in between. Germline lookup yields CDR1 MGHRA and CDR2 YSYEKL. The CDR3 contains 15 residues. Here the CDR3 DNA reads TGCGCCAGCAGCCAAGAGGGCGCAGAATACACTGAAGCTTTCTTT. It is translated as CASSQEGAEYTEAFF.

This clonotype was recorded once. The chain couples TRBV2 to TRBJ1-5, with D unclear. Germline CDR1 and CDR2: SNHLY and FYNNEI. Deletions cut 3 bases from V and 9 bases from J, with 24 bases between. The CDR3 loop spans 17 amino acids. CDR3 coding DNA: TGTGCCAGCAGTGACGGTGAGGAGACGGCGGGCTCGGGGCCCCAGCATTTT. Protein product: CASSDGEETAGSGPQHF. The variable domain in full, with the rest retrieved from reference TRBV2 and TRBJ1-5, is EPEVTQTPSHQVTQMGQEVILRCVPISNHLYFYWYRQILGQKVEFLVSFYNNEISEKSEIFDDQFSVERPDGSNFTLKIRSTKLEDSAMYFCASSDGEETAGSGPQHFGDGTRLSIL.

This chain connects TRBV14 to TRBJ2-7; D possibly corresponds to TRBD2 (5 bases). Trimming removed 2 bases at V and 3 bases at J, with 20 bases between. This CDR3 contains 17 residues. Germline-derived CDR1 and CDR2 are SGHDN and FVKESK. CDR3 loop: CASSQPDGPPGDYEQYF. For the CDR3, the DNA is TGTGCCAGCAGCCAACCGGACGGACCTCCCGGGGACTACGAGCAGTACTTC.

Only a few counts were recorded for this clonotype. The chain joins TRBV7-2 to TRBJ1-1, with no clear D. The germline CDR1 and CDR2 sequences are SGHTA and FQGNSA. V gave up 3 bases and J gave up 1 base, with 6 bases separating them. This CDR3 spans 13 amino acids. CDR3 bases: TGTGCCAGCAGCTTGACCCGGAACACTGAAGCTTTCTTT. The encoded protein is CASSLTRNTEAFF.

The chain carries TRBV2 and TRBJ2-5; TRBD1 or TRBD2 may be the D gene (6 bases each). This CDR3 contains 15 residues. V dropped 7 bases and J dropped 2 bases, with 17 bases sitting between them. Per the germline V gene, CDR1 is SNHLY and CDR2 is FYNNEI. For the CDR3, the DNA is TGTGCCAGCAAAGAAAACGGGGGCGCACAAGAGACCCAGTACTTC. This encodes CASKENGGAQETQYF.

The chain combines TRBV7-2 with TRBJ2-1; the match to TRBD2 covers 8 bases. Losses at the gene ends were 3 bases for V and 8 bases for J; bases not matched to a gene: 6. Looked up from germline, CDR1 is SGHTA and CDR2 is FQGNSA. The CDR3 is 14 residues long. The CDR3 nucleotides read TGTGCCAGCAGCTTCGGGGGGGGGCGGGATGAGCAGTTCTTC. It codes for CASSFGGGRDEQFF.

This rearrangement joins TRBV7-9 to TRBJ1-1, with D possibly being TRBD1 (5 bases). V was pared by 3 bases and J by 7 bases, with 12 bases between. Germline loops: CDR1 SEHNR, CDR2 FQNEAQ (reference sequence). The CDR3 consists of 13 residues. The CDR3 reads CASSLGPSIEAFF. In nucleotides, the CDR3 is TGTGCCAGCAGCTTGGGGCCCTCCATTGAAGCTTTCTTT.

This clonotype has only a few counts. The V gene is TRBV2, the J gene TRBJ1-1; TRBD1 matches at 9 bases. The CDR3 is 16 amino acids. Germline CDR1 reads SNHLY; CDR2 reads FYNNEI. V trimming: 6 bases; J trimming: 6 bases; junction bases outside the gene matches: 14. The CDR3 spells CASRETGGDLFAEAFF. The CDR3 region has the DNA TGTGCCAGCAGGGAAACAGGGGGCGATCTGTTCGCTGAAGCTTTCTTT.

This chain links TRBV7-9 with TRBJ1-6; 7 bases are shared with TRBD1. CDR1 is SEHNR and CDR2 is FQNEAQ in the germline V gene (reference sequence). The ends lost 5 bases at V and 9 bases at J; junction bases unmatched: 13. This CDR3 is 16 amino acids long. CDR3 amino acids: CASSPLGGQKGSPLHF. The CDR3 DNA is TGTGCCAGCAGCCCCCTTGGGGGACAGAAGGGTTCACCCCTCCACTTT.

The rearrangement uses TRBV27 and TRBJ1-2, with D possibly TRBD1 on 5 matching bases. Deletions cut 0 bases from V and 3 bases from J, with 11 bases between. Germline assignment: CDR1 MNHEY and CDR2 SMNVEV (reference sequence). CDR3 length: 15 residues. DNA of the CDR3: TGTGCCAGCAGTTTATCGTTGGGGACCGACTATGGCTACACCTTC. Translating it yields CASSLSLGTDYGYTF.

The genes are TRBV6-8 and TRBJ2-3, with no clear D. Trimming removed 0 bases from V and 9 bases from J, with 10 bases in between. Germline CDR1 and CDR2: MNHGY and SAAAGT. This CDR3 is built from 13 residues. The CDR3 loop is CASSYSYVETQYF. The CDR3 DNA sequence: TGTGCCAGCAGTTACTCTTACGTCGAAACGCAGTATTTT.

The gene calls are TRBV6-1 and TRBJ1-2; D gene uncertain. With 1 base removed from V and 1 base from J, the gap between germline ends came to 13 bases. Germline assignment: CDR1 MNHNS and CDR2 SASEGT. This CDR3 region has 16 residues. In nucleotides, the CDR3 is TGTGCCAGCAGTGAAGGATGGACCGCGTTTAACTATGGCTACACCTTC. It yields the protein CASSEGWTAFNYGYTF.

Worth noting for this clonotype: The junction does not match germline at one end; this may be a read error. The J gene is TRBJ2-7, the V gene TRBV4-1; 7 bases align to TRBD1. Germline values: CDR1 MGHRA, CDR2 YSYEKL. The CDR3 extends over 13 amino acids. The CDR3 DNA reads TGCGCCAGCAGTCAAGACAGGGACTACGAGCAGTACTTC. Translating it yields CASSQDRDYEQYF.

The V call is TRBV29-1, the J call TRBJ2-3; the D is unclear. The CDR3 has 14 residues. V was cut by 0 bases and J by 4 bases, with 11 bases left in between. Germline assignment: CDR1 SQVTM and CDR2 ANQGSEA. CDR3 residues: CSVEDGVAPDTQYF. CDR3 DNA sequence: TGCAGCGTTGAAGATGGAGTAGCTCCAGATACGCAGTATTTT.

The chain links TRBV7-6 to TRBJ1-4; 7 nucleotides match TRBD1. CDR3 length: 14 residues. After removal of 4 bases from V and 4 bases from J, the junction contained 3 bases not matched to a gene. CDR1 and CDR2 (germline): SGHVS, FNYEAQ. CDR3 coding DNA: TGTGCCAGCAGCTCCGGACAGGTTAATGAAAAACTGTTTTTT. Translation: CASSSGQVNEKLFF. The complete variable domain, with remaining parts taken from reference TRBV7-6 and TRBJ1-4, reads GAGVSQSPRYKVTKRGQDVALRCDPISGHVSLYWYRQALGQGPEFLTYFNYEAQQDKSGLPNDRFSAERPEGSISTLTIQRTEQRDSAMYRCASSSGQVNEKLFFGSGTQLSVL.

The V call is TRBV11-2, the J call TRBJ2-7; tentatively, D is TRBD1 (7 bases). Trimming removed 5 bases at V and 0 bases at J, with 17 bases between. The CDR3 is 16 amino acids. Per the germline V gene, CDR1 is SGHAT and CDR2 is FQNNGV. The CDR3 bases are TGTGCCAGCAGCCCTGCGGGACAGACGATCTCCTACGAGCAGTACTTC. Its translation: CASSPAGQTISYEQYF.

The chain joins TRBV29-1 to TRBJ2-7; possibly TRBD1 or TRBD2 for D (5 bases each). The V end was cut by 6 bases, the J end by 6 bases, with 18 bases between. The CDR3 is made up of 13 amino acids. Per the germline V gene, CDR1 is SQVTM and CDR2 is ANQGSEA. CDR3 in amino acids: CSVEPGPGGEQYF. The CDR3 nucleotides are TGCAGCGTCGAACCGGGACCTGGTGGCGAGCAGTACTTC.

This chain joins TRBV19 and TRBJ1-1; D gene uncertain. The CDR3 is made up of 12 amino acids. Germline V CDR1 and CDR2: LNHDA, SQIVND (reference sequence). The V end lost 3 bases, the J end lost 5 bases, and 7 bases lay between the germline ends. CDR3: CASSMLGTEAFF. CDR3 bases: TGTGCCAGTAGTATGCTGGGGACTGAAGCTTTCTTT.

This clonotype was found a few times. V gene TRBV4-1 combines with J gene TRBJ2-1; 9 nucleotides agree with TRBD2. Germline CDR1 MGHRA, CDR2 YSYEKL. The CDR3 consists of 16 residues. V shed 0 bases and J 3 bases; nucleotides not matched to a gene: 3. CDR3 residues: CASSQDLRGGYNEQFF. The CDR3 DNA follows: TGCGCCAGCAGCCAAGATCTGCGGGGGGGCTACAATGAGCAGTTCTTC.

The V gene is TRBV10-3, the J gene TRBJ2-3; the match to TRBD1 covers 9 bases. This CDR3 contains 15 residues. Germline V CDR1 and CDR2: ENHRY, SYGVKD. Unmatched junction bases numbered 8, after V lost 8 bases and J lost 2 bases. The CDR3: CAIATGTGITDTQYF. Here the CDR3 DNA reads TGTGCCATCGCTACCGGGACAGGGATCACAGATACGCAGTATTTT.

This clonotype has only a few counts. This sequence joins TRBV10-3 and TRBJ2-7, with unresolved D. Trimming left V 1 base short and J 2 bases short, with 12 bases between. Germline V lookup: CDR1 ENHRY, CDR2 SYGVKD. This CDR3 comprises 15 residues. For the CDR3, the DNA is TGTGCCATCAGTGAGTTTTTGAGTCTTGCCTACGAGCAGTACTTC. As protein: CAISEFLSLAYEQYF.

This clonotype was recorded at least ten times. The chain employs TRBV7-2 and TRBJ1-5; D remains ambiguous. The CDR3 spans 13 residues. Trimming stripped 5 bases from V and 0 bases from J, with 5 bases between. Germline CDR1 is SGHTA and CDR2 is FQGNSA. This chain's CDR3 is CASSQNSNQPQHF. The CDR3 bases are TGTGCCAGCAGCCAAAATAGCAATCAGCCCCAGCATTTT.

This chain uses TRBV12-3 or TRBV12-4 with TRBJ2-3; D uncertain. The CDR3 contains 12 residues. V lost 6 bases, J lost 9 bases, and 13 bases lay in between. In DNA form, the CDR3 reads TGTGCCAGCAGCGATCCCTTCTCGACGCAGTATTTT. It encodes CASSDPFSTQYF.

The chain carries TRBV7-2 and TRBJ2-3; either TRBD1 or TRBD2 may fit D (7 bases each). The germline V gene has CDR1 SGHTA and CDR2 FQGNSA. The CDR3 has 17 amino acids. V was shortened by 5 bases and J by 4 bases, with 22 bases between the two germline ends. The CDR3 region is CASSTLRGGLSADTQYF. In nucleotides, the CDR3 is TGTGCCAGCAGCACGCTCAGGGGGGGCTTATCGGCAGATACGCAGTATTTT.

This chain links TRBV7-8 with TRBJ1-1; D perhaps matches TRBD1 (5 bases). Trimming took 4 bases from V and 3 from J, leaving 12 bases between them. This CDR3 spans 14 amino acids. Germline lookup yields CDR1 SGHVS and CDR2 FQNEAQ. CDR3: CASSSYDSHTEAFF. In DNA, the CDR3 is TGTGCCAGCAGCTCATACGACAGCCACACTGAAGCTTTCTTT.

This clonotype has just a few counts. The chain couples TRBV4-1 to TRBJ2-7, with D possibly TRBD1 on 6 matching bases. V was shortened by 3 bases and J by 3 bases, with 12 bases between the two germline ends. CDR3 length equals 14 residues. CDR1 MGHRA and CDR2 YSYEKL come from the germline V gene. The CDR3 is CASSQKTGDYEQYF. The CDR3 coding sequence is TGCGCCAGCAGCCAGAAGACAGGAGACTACGAGCAGTACTTC.

This clonotype has more than one count but fewer than ten. This chain uses TRBV7-6 with TRBJ2-5; perhaps D is TRBD1 or TRBD2 (5 bases each). CDR3 length equals 15 residues. V was pared by 2 bases and J by 5 bases, with 15 bases between. Germline V gene lookup returns CDR1 SGHVS and CDR2 FNYEAQ. CDR3 bases: TGTGCCAGCAGCTTATGGGACGGGCCACTGGAGACCCAGTACTTC. It yields the protein CASSLWDGPLETQYF.

This clonotype was found a few times. The rearrangement joins TRBV11-1 to TRBJ2-1, with a weak D call TRBD1 (6 bases). Between the trimmed V and J ends, which lost 6 bases and 2 bases, there was a span of 14 bases. Germline CDR1 reads SGHAT; CDR2 reads FQDESV (reference sequence). This CDR3 has 15 residues. Here the CDR3 DNA reads TGTGCCAGCAGTCTGGCAGGGGCCCCCTACAATGAGCAGTTCTTC. Its translation: CASSLAGAPYNEQFF.

The chain links TRBV12-3 or TRBV12-4 to TRBJ2-2, with no clear D. This CDR3 spans 13 amino acids. V gave up 5 bases and J gave up 6 bases, with 10 bases separating them. CDR3 in DNA: TGTGCCAGCAGTCCCGGAAGCGCCGGGGAGCTGTTTTTT. As protein: CASSPGSAGELFF.

This chain uses TRBV2 with TRBJ2-1; D is possibly TRBD2 (5 bases). Trimming removed 7 bases from V and 0 bases from J, with 16 bases in between. The germline gives CDR1 SNHLY, CDR2 FYNNEI. CDR3 length: 16 residues. Here the CDR3 reads CASTGLARSSYNEQFF. The CDR3 nucleotides read TGTGCCAGCACTGGACTTGCCCGGAGCTCCTACAATGAGCAGTTCTTC.

The chain joins TRBV6-1 to TRBJ2-2, with D possibly matching TRBD2 (6 bases). Germline CDR1 and CDR2: MNHNS and SASEGT. The CDR3 loop spans 15 amino acids. Trimming took 2 bases from V and 2 from J, leaving 9 bases between them. The CDR3 here is CASSEIGGNTGELFF. As DNA, the CDR3 is TGTGCCAGCAGTGAAATCGGGGGTAACACCGGGGAGCTGTTTTTT.